This passage covers 29 T cell receptor beta chains from one sample sequenced in a study of T cells expressing NK-cell markers. TCRdb derives one entry per CDR3 protein from the 5' RACE reads, leaving out DNA. The listing contains about 110,000 distinct CDR3 sequences. Sequencing was carried out using blood T cells: a sorted CD56 or NKG2C T cell subset, CD4+ or CD8+ T cells, or bulk PBMC T cells (not recorded which). The receptors shown here come from a woman aged 18-69 years in good health.

This chain uses TRBV5-1 with TRBJ2-3; absent DNA, TCRdb's TRBD2 call cannot be checked. The germline V gene encodes CDR1 SGHRS and CDR2 YFSETQ. The CDR3 contains 16 residues. This chain's CDR3 is CASSLELVGLLDTQYF. The full variable domain, in which reference TRBV5-1 and TRBJ2-3 provide the parts outside the CDR3, is KAGVTQTPRYLIKTRGQQVTLSCSPISGHRSVSWYQQTPGQGLQFLFEYFSETQRNKGNFPGRFSGRQFSNSRSEMNVSTLELGDSALYLCASSLELVGLLDTQYFGPGTRLTVL.

This rearrangement joins TRBV7-9 to TRBJ2-5. The CDR3 runs 15 residues. CDR1 and CDR2 from the germline V gene are SEHNR and FQNEAQ (reference sequence). CDR3 residues: CASSPRKSGQETQYF.

The V and J genes are TRBV9 and TRBJ1-2; no DNA is available, so the TRBD1 call from TCRdb remains unchecked. The CDR3 consists of 14 residues. Germline CDR1 reads SGDLS; CDR2 reads YYNGEE. The CDR3 here is CASSDNTGVHGYTF.

The chain is built from TRBV5-1 and TRBJ1-1; TCRdb outputs TRBD1, but without DNA this stays unchecked. The CDR3 is made up of 15 amino acids. CDR1 is SGHRS and CDR2 is YFSETQ in the germline V gene. The CDR3 loop reads CASSLQDSLNTEAFF.

The V and J genes are TRBV13 and TRBJ1-5. The germline gives CDR1 PRHDT, CDR2 FYEKMQ (reference sequence). The CDR3 has 14 amino acids. The CDR3 reads CASSLALDNQPQHF.

The chain couples TRBV6-5 to TRBJ2-1; TCRdb designates TRBD1, a call that cannot be tested without DNA. The CDR3 spans 15 residues. CDR1 is MNHEY and CDR2 is SVGAGI in the germline V gene. The CDR3 sequence is CASSNRDGDYNEQFF.

This rearrangement joins TRBV6-5 to TRBJ1-1; without DNA, the TCRdb call of TRBD1 cannot be checked. The CDR3 loop spans 14 amino acids. Germline-derived CDR1 and CDR2 are MNHEY and SVGAGI. The CDR3 sequence is CASSYGTGATEAFF.

J is TRBJ2-5 and V is TRBV9; with no DNA, the TCRdb D assignment of TRBD1 cannot be verified. The CDR3 contains 14 residues. Germline lookup yields CDR1 SGDLS and CDR2 YYNGEE. The CDR3 sequence: CASSVVDGSGAQYF.

The chain recombines TRBV11-2 with TRBJ2-5; the TCRdb D gene call, TRBD1, has no DNA to confirm it. This CDR3 has 17 amino acids. The germline gives CDR1 SGHAT, CDR2 FQNNGV. The CDR3 spells CASSSPTGGGDQETQYF.

The chain has TRBV6-2 or TRBV6-3 and TRBJ2-2; the D call of TRBD2 rests on TCRdb alone, since no DNA is present to check it. Germline CDR1 is MNHEY and CDR2 is SVGEGT. The CDR3 has 19 residues. This chain's CDR3 is CASSYSRLAGGPNTGELFF.

This sequence joins TRBV12-3 or TRBV12-4 and TRBJ1-4. CDR3 length: 14 amino acids. The CDR3 reads CASSLTTTNEKLFF.

CDR3 residues: CASSLALAGEEETQYF. The chain is built from TRBV7-3 and TRBJ2-5; as DNA is missing, the TRBD2 call by TCRdb cannot be tested. The germline V gene encodes CDR1 SGHTA and CDR2 FQGTGA. The length of the CDR3 is 16 residues.

The rearrangement joins TRBV19 to TRBJ2-7; TCRdb selects TRBD1, and the lack of DNA leaves this call unchecked. The CDR3 length is 15 residues. Germline CDR1 is LNHDA and CDR2 is SQIVND (reference sequence). The CDR3 region is CASSIAGASSYEQYF.

The V and J genes are TRBV21-1 and TRBJ2-1; TCRdb designates TRBD1, a call that cannot be tested without DNA. TRBV21-1 is labeled a pseudogene. This CDR3 is 16 amino acids long. The CDR3 loop is CASSKVRTRGGTEQFF.

CDR3 sequence: CASSAPTSGAYNEQFF. The gene calls are TRBV12-3 or TRBV12-4 and TRBJ2-1; the D call of TRBD2 rests on TCRdb alone, since no DNA is present to check it. The CDR3 runs to 16 residues.

The V gene is TRBV12-3 or TRBV12-4, the J gene TRBJ1-1. The CDR3 extends over 15 amino acids. The CDR3 region is CASRLFAGGNTEAFF.

The J gene is TRBJ2-7, the V gene TRBV20-1; the TCRdb D gene call, TRBD2, has no DNA to confirm it. The CDR3 is 16 amino acids. CDR1 and CDR2 (germline): DFQATT, SNEGSKA (reference sequence). CDR3 sequence: CSAREKREGVAAEQYF.

The chain recombines TRBV10-3 with TRBJ2-3; TCRdb indicates TRBD2, and absent DNA this call remains unverified. This CDR3 contains 14 residues. Germline CDR1 reads ENHRY; CDR2 reads SYGVKD. The CDR3 spells CAIERGSSTDTQYF.

This chain links TRBV25-1 with TRBJ2-5; the D call from TCRdb, TRBD2, cannot be confirmed without DNA. Germline V lookup: CDR1 MGHDK, CDR2 SYGVNS. CDR3 length: 15 amino acids. The CDR3: CASSESTSGQETQYF.

The chain combines TRBV5-6 with TRBJ1-2. The CDR3 sequence is 14 residues long. The V gene's germline CDR1 is SGHDT and CDR2 YYEEEE. The chain's CDR3 is CASSLDPDPYGYTF.

The chain recombines TRBV5-4 with TRBJ1-1. This CDR3 has 13 amino acids. Looked up from germline, CDR1 is SGHNT and CDR2 is YYREEE (reference sequence). The CDR3 loop is CASSSPVNTEAFF.

The genes are TRBV7-9 and TRBJ2-7; the TCRdb D gene call, TRBD2, has no DNA to confirm it. The germline gives CDR1 SEHNR, CDR2 FQNEAQ (reference sequence). This CDR3 has 15 amino acids. The CDR3 region is CASSLVAQGTYEQYF.

The rearrangement joins TRBV5-6 to TRBJ2-5; TCRdb names TRBD1, which stays unverified in the absence of DNA. This CDR3 is built from 15 residues. CDR1 SGHDT and CDR2 YYEEEE come from the germline V gene. The CDR3 region is CASSPPTGDQETQYF.

The chain links TRBV28 to TRBJ2-7; the D call of TRBD1 rests on TCRdb alone, since no DNA is present to check it. Germline V gives CDR1 MDHEN, CDR2 SYDVKM. The CDR3 loop spans 15 amino acids. The CDR3 loop reads CASSSRVYPLSEQYF.

The genes are TRBV12-3 or TRBV12-4 and TRBJ2-7; the TRBD1 assignment by TCRdb is unverifiable without DNA. The CDR3 covers 15 residues. Here the CDR3 reads CASSSNQGTSYEQYF.

The chain recombines TRBV10-1 with TRBJ2-1; the TRBD2 assignment by TCRdb is unverifiable without DNA. CDR1 WNHNN and CDR2 SYGVQD come from the germline V gene (reference sequence). The length of the CDR3 is 13 residues. The CDR3 sequence: CASSVEGNNEQFF.

The chain links TRBV28 to TRBJ2-5; the TCRdb call, TRBD1, lacks DNA for checking. CDR1 MDHEN and CDR2 SYDVKM come from the germline V gene. There are 13 residues in the CDR3. The CDR3: CATEPSGRETQYF.

The genes are TRBV20-1 and TRBJ2-1; TCRdb picks TRBD2, but there is no DNA to check that call. From germline, CDR1 is DFQATT and CDR2 SNEGSKA (reference sequence). This CDR3 is 13 amino acids long. CDR3 protein: CSARWGEYNEQFF.

The genes are TRBV7-2 and TRBJ1-4; no DNA is available, so the TRBD1 call from TCRdb remains unchecked. Germline CDR1 SGHTA, CDR2 FQGNSA. The CDR3 totals 16 residues. CDR3: CASSLGERTGWEKLFF.